This T cell receptor beta chain comes out of a study of spatial heterogeneity in lung cancer. TCRdb independently ran MiXCR on the 5' RACE reads; one entry per CDR3 protein. The profile covers about 23,000 distinct CDR3 sequences, with about 4.7% appearing a single time and around 5.5% taken by the ten largest. Germline CDR1 reads SGHTA; CDR2 reads FQGNSA. This CDR3 is 11 amino acids long. The V end lost 6 bases, the J end lost 7 bases, and 6 bases lay between the germline ends. Described time point: sample taken at primary tumor resection. The sequenced material consisted of unsorted whole RNA from tumor, nontumor lung or frozen PBMC. This clonotype was found many times.

The clonotype originates from a male donor with early-stage non-small cell lung cancer. The sequencing used PBMCs, collected at surgery. The rearrangement joins TRBV7-2 to TRBJ2-2, with a tentative D call TRBD2 (5 bases). DNA for the CDR3: TGTGCCAGCAGAGGGAGCGGGGAGCTGTTTTTT. Translation: CASRGSGELFF.